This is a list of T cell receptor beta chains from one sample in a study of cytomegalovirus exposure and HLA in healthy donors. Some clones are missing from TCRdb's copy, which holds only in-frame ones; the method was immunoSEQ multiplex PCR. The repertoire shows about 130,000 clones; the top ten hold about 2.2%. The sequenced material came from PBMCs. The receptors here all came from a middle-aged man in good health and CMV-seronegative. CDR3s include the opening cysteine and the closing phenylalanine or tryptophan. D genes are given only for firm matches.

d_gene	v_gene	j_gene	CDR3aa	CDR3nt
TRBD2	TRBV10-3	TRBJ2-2	CAISGRGDTGELFF	TGTGCCATCAGTGGTCGGGGGGACACCGGGGAGCTGTTTTTT
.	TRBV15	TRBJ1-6	CATSRARGSNSPLHF	TGTGCCACCAGCAGAGCACGGGGTAGTAATTCACCCCTCCACTTT
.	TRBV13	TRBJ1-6	CASSLGRGGNSPLHF	TGTGCCAGCAGCTTAGGGAGGGGAGGCAATTCACCCCTCCACTTT
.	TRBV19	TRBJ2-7	CASSIEGRPSDEQYF	TGTGCCAGTAGTATAGAGGGGAGACCCTCGGACGAGCAGTACTTC
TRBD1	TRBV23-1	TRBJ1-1	CASSQNRDRLPFGNTEAFF	TGCGCCAGCAGTCAAAACCGGGACAGGCTACCGTTCGGGAACACTGAAGCTTTCTTT
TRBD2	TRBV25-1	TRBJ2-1	CASSVSGTSQFF	TGTGCCAGCAGTGTGTCCGGGACTAGCCAGTTCTTC
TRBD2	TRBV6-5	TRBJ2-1	CASAISTSGIHEQFF	TGTGCCAGTGCCATATCGACTAGCGGGATCCATGAGCAGTTCTTC
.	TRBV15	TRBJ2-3	CATSREPRGADTQYF	TGTGCCACCAGCAGAGAACCTAGAGGCGCAGATACGCAGTATTTT
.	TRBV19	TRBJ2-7	CASSIYGDGPSYEQYF	TGTGCCAGTAGTATTTACGGGGATGGGCCATCCTACGAGCAGTACTTC
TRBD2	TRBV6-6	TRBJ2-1	CASKLAANEQFF	TGTGCCAGCAAGCTAGCGGCGAATGAGCAGTTCTTC
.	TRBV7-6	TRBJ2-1	CASSSSSGQYNEQFF	TGTGCCAGCAGCTCCTCCAGCGGGCAATACAATGAGCAGTTCTTC
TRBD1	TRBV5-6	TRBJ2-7	CASSRTGTHEQYF	TGTGCCAGCAGTCGGACAGGGACTCACGAGCAGTACTTC
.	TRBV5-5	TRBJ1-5	CASSLDAEQPQHF	TGTGCCAGCAGCTTGGACGCAGAACAGCCCCAGCATTTT
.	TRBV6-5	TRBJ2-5	CASSYRQAGSQETQYF	TGTGCCAGCAGTTACCGGCAAGCGGGCTCCCAAGAGACCCAGTACTTC
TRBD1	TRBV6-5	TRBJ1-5	CASSQLTGGNQPQHF	TGTGCCAGCTCCCAGTTAACAGGGGGCAATCAGCCCCAGCATTTT
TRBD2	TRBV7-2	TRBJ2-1	CASSLTAGGRNEQFF	TGTGCCAGCAGCTTAACCGCGGGAGGGAGAAATGAGCAGTTCTTC
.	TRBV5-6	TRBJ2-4	CASSLGRAKNIQYF	TGTGCCAGCAGCTTGGGCAGGGCTAAAAACATTCAGTACTTC
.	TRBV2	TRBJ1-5	CASSVAGSNQPQHF	TGTGCCAGCAGTGTTGCGGGAAGCAATCAGCCCCAGCATTTT
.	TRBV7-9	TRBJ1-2	CASSLGRGAEYGYTF	TGTGCCAGCAGCTTAGGTAGGGGCGCAGAGTATGGCTACACCTTC
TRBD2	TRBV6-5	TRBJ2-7	CASSSGLAGYEQYF	TGTGCCAGCAGTTCGGGACTAGCGGGCTACGAGCAGTACTTC
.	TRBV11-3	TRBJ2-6	CASSANRFPGANVLTF	TGTGCCAGCAGCGCAAACAGGTTCCCTGGGGCCAACGTCCTGACTTTC
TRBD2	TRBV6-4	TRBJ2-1	CASSRLAGGVNEQFF	TGTGCCAGCAGTCGACTAGCGGGGGGGGTCAATGAGCAGTTCTTC
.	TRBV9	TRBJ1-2	CASSVAQTDYGYIF	TGTGCCAGCAGCGTAGCCCAAACAGACTATGGCTACATCTTC
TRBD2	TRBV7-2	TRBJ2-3	CASSSRRTSGSSVDTQYF	TGTGCCAGCAGCTCCCGAAGGACTAGCGGGAGCTCGGTTGATACGCAGTATTTT
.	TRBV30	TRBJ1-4	CAWSVRWGTPRGNEKLFF	TGTGCCTGGAGTGTAAGGTGGGGGACACCACGAGGTAATGAAAAACTGTTTTTT
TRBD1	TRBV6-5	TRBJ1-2	CASRQDRGRLFYTF	TGTGCCAGCAGACAGGACAGGGGGCGATTATTCTACACCTTC